The present T cell receptor (beta chain) was sequenced within a study of shared clonotypes between healthy human individuals. The assay used deep level. Sequencing was performed on unsorted PBMC DNA using ten immunoSEQ deep assay plates. Per the original methods: For the immunoSEQ data, sequences were junction-only without quality scores, so filtering differed. Some clones are missing from TCRdb's copy, which holds only in-frame ones; the method was immunoSEQ multiplex PCR. The DNA gave D and trimming, while V, J and clone size come from that table. The profile shows about 470,000 clones, 75% to 85% of them singletons. This receptor was taken from a woman in her thirties or forties in good health. Some clones in this sample may be carry-over from other donors' samples. Specimen: PBMCs.

This CDR3 reads CASSGVGDTQYF. Written as DNA, the CDR3 is TGTGCCAGCAGCGGGGTAGGGGATACGCAGTATTTT. The chain combines TRBV7-9 with TRBJ2-3, with unresolved D. This CDR3 has 12 residues. Trimming removed 5 bases from V and 6 bases from J, with 9 bases in between. The germline V gene encodes CDR1 SEHNR and CDR2 FQNEAQ (reference sequence).